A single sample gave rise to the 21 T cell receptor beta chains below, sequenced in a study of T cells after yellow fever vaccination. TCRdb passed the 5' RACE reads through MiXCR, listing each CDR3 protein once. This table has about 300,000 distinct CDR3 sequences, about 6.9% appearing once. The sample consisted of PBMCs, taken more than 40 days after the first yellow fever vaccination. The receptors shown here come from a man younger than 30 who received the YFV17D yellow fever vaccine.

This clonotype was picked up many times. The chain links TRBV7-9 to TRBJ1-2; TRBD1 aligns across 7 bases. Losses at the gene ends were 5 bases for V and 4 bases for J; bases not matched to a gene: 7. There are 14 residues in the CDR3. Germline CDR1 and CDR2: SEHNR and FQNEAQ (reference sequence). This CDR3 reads CASSARRGTYGYTF. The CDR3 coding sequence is TGTGCCAGCAGCGCCCGCAGGGGGACCTATGGCTACACCTTC.

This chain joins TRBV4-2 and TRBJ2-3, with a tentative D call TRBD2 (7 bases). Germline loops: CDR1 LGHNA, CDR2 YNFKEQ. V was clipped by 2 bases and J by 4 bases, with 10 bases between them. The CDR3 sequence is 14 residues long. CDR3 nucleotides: TGTGCCAGCAGCCAAACGGGGGGCGCAGATACGCAGTATTTT. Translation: CASSQTGGADTQYF.

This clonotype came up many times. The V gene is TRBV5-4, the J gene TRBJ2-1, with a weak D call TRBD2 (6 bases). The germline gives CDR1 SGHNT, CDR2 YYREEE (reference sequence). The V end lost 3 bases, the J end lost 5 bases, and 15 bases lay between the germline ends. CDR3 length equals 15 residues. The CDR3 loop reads CASSSSRRGNNEQFF. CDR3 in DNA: TGTGCCAGCAGCTCCAGCCGGAGGGGAAACAATGAGCAGTTCTTC.

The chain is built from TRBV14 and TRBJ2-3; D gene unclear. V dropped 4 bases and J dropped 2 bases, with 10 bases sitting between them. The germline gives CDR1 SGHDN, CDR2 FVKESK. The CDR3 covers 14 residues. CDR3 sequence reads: CASSPVGVTDTQYF. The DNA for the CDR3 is TGTGCCAGCAGCCCGGTGGGCGTCACAGATACGCAGTATTTT.

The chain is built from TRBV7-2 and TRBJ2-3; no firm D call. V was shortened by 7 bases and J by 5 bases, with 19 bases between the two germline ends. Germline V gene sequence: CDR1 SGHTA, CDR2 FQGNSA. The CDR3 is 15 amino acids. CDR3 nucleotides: TGTGCCAGCACCATAACAACGACGGTCGGAGATACGCAGTATTTT. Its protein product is CASTITTTVGDTQYF. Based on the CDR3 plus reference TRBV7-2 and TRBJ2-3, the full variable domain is GAGVSQSPSNKVTEKGKDVELRCDPISGHTALYWYRQSLGQGLEFLIYFQGNSAPDKSGLPSDRFSAERTGGSVSTLTIQRTQQEDSAVYLCASTITTTVGDTQYFGPGTRLTVL.

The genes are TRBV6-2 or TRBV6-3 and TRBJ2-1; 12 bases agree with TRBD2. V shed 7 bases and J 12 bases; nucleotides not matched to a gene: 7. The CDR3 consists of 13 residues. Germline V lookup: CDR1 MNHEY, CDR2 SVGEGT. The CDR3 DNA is TGTGCCAGCAAACTAGCGGGGGGATCCCGGCAGTTCTTC. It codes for CASKLAGGSRQFF.

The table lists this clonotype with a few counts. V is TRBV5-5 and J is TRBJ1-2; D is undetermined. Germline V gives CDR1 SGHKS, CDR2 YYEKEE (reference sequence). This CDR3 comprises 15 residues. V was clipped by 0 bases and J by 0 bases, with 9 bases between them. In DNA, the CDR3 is TGTGCCAGCAGCTTGGGGGGAAGTCCTAACTATGGCTACACCTTC. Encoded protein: CASSLGGSPNYGYTF. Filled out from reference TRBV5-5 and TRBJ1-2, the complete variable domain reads DAGVTQSPTHLIKTRGQQVTLRCSPISGHKSVSWYQQVLGQGPQFIFQYYEKEERGRGNFPDRFSARQFPNYSSELNVNALLLGDSALYLCASSLGGSPNYGYTFGSGTRLTVV.

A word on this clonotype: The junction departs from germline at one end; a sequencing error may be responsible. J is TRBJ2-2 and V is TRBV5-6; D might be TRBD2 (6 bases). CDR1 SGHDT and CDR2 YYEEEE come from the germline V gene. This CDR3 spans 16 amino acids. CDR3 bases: TGTGCCAGCAGCTTGGCCCTGCTGGGGTGGACCGGGGGGCTGTTTTTT. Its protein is CASSLALLGWTGGLFF.

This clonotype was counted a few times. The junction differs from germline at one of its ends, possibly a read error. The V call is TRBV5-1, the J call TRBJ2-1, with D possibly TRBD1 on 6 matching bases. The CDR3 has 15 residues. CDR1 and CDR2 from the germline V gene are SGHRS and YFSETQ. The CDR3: CASSFRSRGYDEQFF. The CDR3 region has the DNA TGCGCCAGCAGCTTTCGGAGCAGGGGCTACGATGAGCAGTTCTTC.

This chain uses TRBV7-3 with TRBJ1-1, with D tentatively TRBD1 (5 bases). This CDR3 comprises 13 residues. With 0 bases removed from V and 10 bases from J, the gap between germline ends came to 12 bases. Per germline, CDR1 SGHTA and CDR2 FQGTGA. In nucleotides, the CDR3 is TGTGCCAGCAGCTTAACGGGGCAAACCGTAGCTTTCTTT. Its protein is CASSLTGQTVAFF.

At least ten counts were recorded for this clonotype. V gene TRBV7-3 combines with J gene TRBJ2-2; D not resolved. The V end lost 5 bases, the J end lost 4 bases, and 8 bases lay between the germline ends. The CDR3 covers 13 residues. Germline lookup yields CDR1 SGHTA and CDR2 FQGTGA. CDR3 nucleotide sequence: TGTGCCAGCAGCCCCACTTTCACCGGGGAGCTGTTTTTT. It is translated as CASSPTFTGELFF.

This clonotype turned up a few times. For the CDR3, the DNA is TGTGCCATCAGTGAGTCGGCTGGGTCAGATACGCAGTATTTT. Protein: CAISESAGSDTQYF. The chain links TRBV10-3 to TRBJ2-3; D ambiguous. CDR1 and CDR2 (germline): ENHRY, SYGVKD. CDR3 length: 14 residues. V shed 0 bases and J shed 4 bases, with 8 bases lying between them.

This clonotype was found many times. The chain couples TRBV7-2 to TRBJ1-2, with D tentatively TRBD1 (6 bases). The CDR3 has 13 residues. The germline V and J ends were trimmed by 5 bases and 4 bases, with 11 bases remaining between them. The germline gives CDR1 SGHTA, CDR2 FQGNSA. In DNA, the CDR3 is TGTGCCAGCAGCACGGAAGGGGGCTATGGCTACACCTTC. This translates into CASSTEGGYGYTF.

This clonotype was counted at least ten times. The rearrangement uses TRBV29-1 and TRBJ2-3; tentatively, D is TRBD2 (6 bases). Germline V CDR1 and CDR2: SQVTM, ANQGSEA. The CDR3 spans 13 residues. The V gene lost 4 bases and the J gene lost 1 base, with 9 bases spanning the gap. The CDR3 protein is CSVGASGTDTQYF. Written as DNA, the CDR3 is TGCAGCGTTGGGGCTAGCGGCACAGATACGCAGTATTTT.

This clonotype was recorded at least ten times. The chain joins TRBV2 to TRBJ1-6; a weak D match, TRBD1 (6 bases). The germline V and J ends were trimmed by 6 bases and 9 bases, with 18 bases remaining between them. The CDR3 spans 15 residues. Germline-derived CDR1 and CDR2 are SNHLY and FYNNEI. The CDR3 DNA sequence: TGTGCCAGCAGGGACTACAGGGACCGGGGTTCACCCCTCCACTTT. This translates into CASRDYRDRGSPLHF.

The CDR3 reads CASSLPEDRLSLSHSGANVLTF. DNA of the CDR3: TGTGCCAGCAGTTTACCAGAGGACAGGTTAAGCCTCTCGCACTCTGGGGCCAACGTCCTGACTTTC. The J gene is TRBJ2-6, the V gene TRBV12-3 or TRBV12-4, with 7 bases identical to TRBD1. V lost 2 bases and J lost 0; bases outside the gene matches: 19. This CDR3 region has 22 residues.

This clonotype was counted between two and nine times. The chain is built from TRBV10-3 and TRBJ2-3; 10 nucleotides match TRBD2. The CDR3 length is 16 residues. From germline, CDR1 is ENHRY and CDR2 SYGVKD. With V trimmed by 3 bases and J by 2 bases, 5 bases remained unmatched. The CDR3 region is CAISEGLADHTDTQYF. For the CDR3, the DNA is TGTGCCATCAGTGAAGGACTAGCGGACCACACAGATACGCAGTATTTT.

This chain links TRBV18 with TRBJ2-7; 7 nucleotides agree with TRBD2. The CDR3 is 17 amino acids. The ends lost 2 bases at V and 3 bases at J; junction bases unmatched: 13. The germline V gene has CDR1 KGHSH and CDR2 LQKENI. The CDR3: CASSPSGAKLRSYEQYF. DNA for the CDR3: TGTGCCAGCTCACCAAGCGGGGCGAAGTTGAGGAGCTACGAGCAGTACTTC.

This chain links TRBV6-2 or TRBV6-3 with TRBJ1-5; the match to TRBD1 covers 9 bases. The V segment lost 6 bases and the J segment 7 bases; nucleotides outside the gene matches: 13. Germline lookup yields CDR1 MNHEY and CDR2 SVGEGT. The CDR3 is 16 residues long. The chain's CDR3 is CASSPRGQGIWQPQHF. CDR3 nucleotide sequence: TGTGCCAGCAGCCCACGGGGACAGGGAATTTGGCAGCCCCAGCATTTT.

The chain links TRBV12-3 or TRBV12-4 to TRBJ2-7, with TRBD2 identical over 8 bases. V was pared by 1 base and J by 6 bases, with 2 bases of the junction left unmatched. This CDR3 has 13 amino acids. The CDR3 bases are TGTGCCAGCAGTTTAGGGACTAGCCCCGAGCAGTACTTC. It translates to CASSLGTSPEQYF.

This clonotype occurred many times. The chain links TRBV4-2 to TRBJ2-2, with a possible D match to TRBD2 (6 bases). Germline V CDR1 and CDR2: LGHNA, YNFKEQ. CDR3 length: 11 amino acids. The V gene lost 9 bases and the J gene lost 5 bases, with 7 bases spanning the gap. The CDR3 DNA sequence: TGTGCCAGGGAGGGAACCGGGGAGCTGTTTTTT. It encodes CAREGTGELFF.